Presented here are 11 T cell receptor beta chains from one specimen sequenced in a study of Graves' ophthalmopathy and Graves' hyperthyroidism. The study amplified TCR beta CDR3 regions using RNA transcripts. RT-PCR was first run with HTBI primers, then multiplex PCR in a second round. TCRdb analysed the multiplex PCR reads with MiXCR anew, one entry per CDR3 protein. The sample has 400,000 or so distinct CDR3 sequences; roughly a sixth are singletons. The sequencing sample was made of peripheral blood. These receptors were taken from an adult woman with stable Graves' hyperthyroidism.

The chain recombines TRBV7-8 with TRBJ1-5; no clear D gene. Trimming took 5 bases from V and 9 from J, leaving 11 bases between them. Per germline, CDR1 SGHVS and CDR2 FQNEAQ. The CDR3 is made up of 12 amino acids. DNA of the CDR3: TGTGCCAGCAGCCCAGTCTATGGGCCCCAGCATTTT. Its translation: CASSPVYGPQHF.

The sample holds many counts of this clonotype. The rearrangement uses TRBV7-2 and TRBJ2-2; D might be TRBD1 (5 bases). The V gene lost 5 bases and the J gene lost 1 base, with 11 bases spanning the gap. This CDR3 contains 15 residues. CDR1 and CDR2 (germline): SGHTA, FQGNSA. Written as DNA, the CDR3 is TGTGCCAGCAGCCCGAACGACAGGAACACCGGGGAGCTGTTTTTT. Its protein is CASSPNDRNTGELFF.

J is TRBJ2-5 and V is TRBV6-1; a possible D gene is TRBD1 (5 bases). The CDR3 consists of 13 residues. The V end lost 6 bases, the J end lost 4 bases, and 12 bases lay between the germline ends. Germline CDR1 MNHNS, CDR2 SASEGT. CDR3 in DNA: TGTGCCAGCAGAGTGGGGCAGATAGAGACCCAGTACTTC. Protein sequence: CASRVGQIETQYF.

This clonotype was detected many times. This chain links TRBV11-2 with TRBJ1-1; D gene ambiguous. Germline CDR1 SGHAT, CDR2 FQNNGV. V lost 1 base and J 3 bases, leaving 12 bases between the germline ends. The CDR3 spans 15 residues. This chain's CDR3 is CASSLGEGDYTEAFF. DNA of the CDR3: TGTGCCAGCAGCTTAGGGGAGGGAGATTACACTGAAGCTTTCTTT.

At least ten counts were recorded for this clonotype. A clone one base away is much larger, so this may be a read error. The gene calls are TRBV12-5 and TRBJ1-2; 9 positions agree with TRBD1. V was clipped by 6 bases and J by 4 bases; unmatched bases: 18. This CDR3 is built from 18 residues. The germline V gene has CDR1 LGHNT and CDR2 FRNRAP. CDR3 in DNA: TGTGCTAGTGGACTCGCGTATGATTGGACAGGGGCTAGCTATGGCTACACCTTC. This translates into CASGLAYDWTGASYGYTF.

This clonotype has more than one count but fewer than ten. The rearrangement uses TRBV6-5 and TRBJ2-5, with 7 nucleotides matching TRBD1. Germline CDR1 reads MNHEY; CDR2 reads SVGAGI. With 4 bases clipped from V and 4 bases from J, the junction kept 6 bases outside the gene matches. The CDR3 length is 14 residues. In DNA form, the CDR3 reads TGTGCCAGCAGTTCCGACAGGGCTACAGAGACCCAGTACTTC. This gives the protein CASSSDRATETQYF.

This clonotype was counted at least ten times. The genes are TRBV10-3 and TRBJ2-7, with D possibly matching TRBD1 (5 bases). Germline CDR1 and CDR2: ENHRY and SYGVKD. Trimming shortened V by 1 base and J by 8 bases, and 18 bases separated the two germline ends. This CDR3 region has 15 residues. CDR3: CAISELARELTKQYF. Written as DNA, the CDR3 is TGTGCCATCAGTGAGTTGGCCAGGGAACTGACGAAGCAGTACTTC.

There are many counts of this clonotype. The chain joins TRBV6-5 to TRBJ1-1; 11 bases fit TRBD1. The CDR3 totals 15 residues. Germline CDR1 reads MNHEY; CDR2 reads SVGAGI. J was trimmed by 7 bases and V by 4 bases; bases with no gene match: 8. The CDR3 protein is CASSFDRDRGIEAFF. CDR3 nucleotides: TGTGCCAGCAGTTTTGACCGGGACAGGGGGATTGAAGCTTTCTTT.

This clonotype was observed many times. The genes are TRBV10-3 and TRBJ1-2; 7 bases agree with TRBD1. The CDR3 extends over 14 amino acids. With 2 bases clipped from V and 5 bases from J, the junction kept 5 bases outside the gene matches. CDR1 and CDR2 (germline): ENHRY, SYGVKD. CDR3 DNA sequence: TGTGCCATCAGTGAGACAGAGGGGGCTTATGGCTACACCTTC. This sequence encodes CAISETEGAYGYTF.

About this clonotype itself: The junction departs from germline at one end; a sequencing error may be responsible. This chain uses TRBV6-1 with TRBJ1-1; D uncertain. The CDR3 is made up of 12 amino acids. The germline V gene has CDR1 MNHNS and CDR2 SASEGT. The CDR3 protein is CATSGANTEAFF. The CDR3, as DNA: TGTGCCACCAGTGGAGCGAACACTGAAGCTTTCTTT.

This clonotype was detected many times. The chain combines TRBV13 with TRBJ2-2; 7 bases are a match to TRBD1. This CDR3 comprises 17 residues. CDR1 is PRHDT and CDR2 is FYEKMQ in the germline V gene (reference sequence). The junction had 14 bases not matched to a gene; V was cut back by 5 bases and J by 5 bases. The CDR3 sequence is CASSPKLTGMRTGELFF. As DNA, the CDR3 is TGTGCCAGCAGCCCGAAACTGACAGGGATGAGGACCGGGGAGCTGTTTTTT.